One and the same sample provided the 14 T cell receptor beta chains below, sequenced in a study of cytomegalovirus exposure and HLA in healthy donors. Researchers ran the PCR with 60 Vbeta and 13 Jbeta primers. Some clones are missing from TCRdb's copy, which holds only in-frame ones; the method was immunoSEQ multiplex PCR. Of around 160,000 clones in the sample, about three quarters are singletons; the top ten hold around 3%. Sequencing input: PBMCs. These receptors were taken from a woman aged 40 to 50 in good health and CMV-seropositive.

This rearrangement joins TRBV7-2 to TRBJ2-3; 9 positions match TRBD2. The trim removed 0 bases at V and 4 bases at J, leaving 8 bases unmatched. Germline assignment: CDR1 SGHTA and CDR2 FQGNSA. This CDR3 contains 17 residues. Written as DNA, the CDR3 is TGTGCCAGCAGCTTAGCGGGAAGCGGGGGGAGGTCAGATACGCAGTATTTT. Translating gives CASSLAGSGGRSDTQYF. The full variable domain, in which reference TRBV7-2 and TRBJ2-3 provide the parts outside the CDR3, is GAGVSQSPSNKVTEKGKDVELRCDPISGHTALYWYRQSLGQGLEFLIYFQGNSAPDKSGLPSDRFSAERTGGSVSTLTIQRTQQEDSAVYLCASSLAGSGGRSDTQYFGPGTRLTVL.

As to this clone: Germline is not matched at one junction end, which may reflect a read error. The chain employs TRBV7-9 and TRBJ1-2; D might be TRBD1 (5 bases). This CDR3 spans 13 amino acids. Germline-derived CDR1 and CDR2 are SEHNR and FQNEAQ (reference sequence). CDR3: CSSSLRDSYGYTF. CDR3 coding DNA: TGTTCCAGCAGCTTAAGAGACAGCTATGGCTACACCTTC. The whole variable domain, remainder taken from reference TRBV7-9 and TRBJ1-2, is DTGVSQNPRHKITKRGQNVTFRCDPISEHNRLYWYRQTLGQGPEFLTYFQNEAQLEKSRLLSDRFSAERPKGSFSTLEIQRTEQGDSAMYLCSSSLRDSYGYTFGSGTRLTVV.

V usage is TRBV5-1 and J usage is TRBJ2-1; D unresolved. The CDR3 is 14 residues long. The germline V and J ends were trimmed by 1 base and 5 bases, with 10 bases remaining between them. CDR1 and CDR2 from the germline V gene are SGHRS and YFSETQ. DNA for the CDR3: TGCGCCAGCAGCTTGACTACCCCGAACAATGAGCAGTTCTTC. Amino acid sequence: CASSLTTPNNEQFF.

The J gene is TRBJ1-1, the V gene TRBV5-1; 7 positions match TRBD1. CDR1 is SGHRS and CDR2 is YFSETQ in the germline V gene. The CDR3 is made up of 14 amino acids. The V gene end was trimmed by 7 bases and the J gene end by 4 bases; junction bases not matched to a gene: 10. The CDR3 DNA sequence: TGCGCCAGCTCCCCCAGGGGGTGGGCCACTGAAGCTTTCTTT. Protein sequence: CASSPRGWATEAFF. Supplemented by reference TRBV5-1 and TRBJ1-1, the full variable domain reads KAGVTQTPRYLIKTRGQQVTLSCSPISGHRSVSWYQQTPGQGLQFLFEYFSETQRNKGNFPGRFSGRQFSNSRSEMNVSTLELGDSALYLCASSPRGWATEAFFGQGTRLTVV.

The chain is built from TRBV7-2 and TRBJ2-5; D is unclear. Trimming left V 2 bases short and J 7 bases short, with 8 bases between. Germline V gene lookup returns CDR1 SGHTA and CDR2 FQGNSA. CDR3 size: 12 residues. The CDR3 loop reads CASSLQEGTQYF. CDR3 nucleotides: TGTGCCAGCAGCTTACAGGAAGGGACCCAGTACTTC. Full variable domain (missing parts from reference TRBV7-2 and TRBJ2-5): GAGVSQSPSNKVTEKGKDVELRCDPISGHTALYWYRQSLGQGLEFLIYFQGNSAPDKSGLPSDRFSAERTGGSVSTLTIQRTQQEDSAVYLCASSLQEGTQYFGPGTRLLVL.

Details on this clone: Compared with germline, one end of the junction differs, possibly owing to a read error. In nucleotides, the CDR3 is TGTTCCAGCAGCCCCGGAGGAGAGACCCAGTACTTC. Translation: CSSSPGGETQYF. The gene calls are TRBV7-9 and TRBJ2-5; TRBD2 might be the D (5 bases). The V gene's germline CDR1 is SEHNR and CDR2 FQNEAQ (reference sequence). CDR3 size: 12 residues.

The chain uses TRBV4-3 and TRBJ2-1; TRBD2 matches at 7 bases. With V trimmed by 8 bases and J by 5 bases, 15 bases remained unmatched. This CDR3 is 16 amino acids long. Germline CDR1 reads LGHNA; CDR2 reads YSLEER. The CDR3 loop reads CASAPRGGSLNNEQFF. In DNA form, the CDR3 reads TGCGCCAGCGCCCCAAGGGGCGGGAGTCTCAACAATGAGCAGTTCTTC.

This chain connects TRBV2 to TRBJ1-2; D gene uncertain. The CDR3 is 12 amino acids. The V gene lost 3 bases and the J gene lost 8 bases, with 10 bases spanning the gap. CDR1 is SNHLY, CDR2 FYNNEI, per germline. CDR3 bases: TGTGCCAGCAGTGACGACGGGAAGGGCTACACCTTC. Residues: CASSDDGKGYTF.

The chain employs TRBV5-1 and TRBJ2-5, with a tentative D call TRBD1 (6 bases). Germline V gene lookup returns CDR1 SGHRS and CDR2 YFSETQ. The V end was cut by 0 bases, the J end by 4 bases, with 13 bases between. The CDR3 has 15 amino acids. Here the CDR3 reads CASSLEGRGGETQYF. CDR3 DNA sequence: TGCGCCAGCAGCTTGGAAGGCAGGGGCGGAGAGACCCAGTACTTC.

The sample holds many counts of this clone. The V call is TRBV5-4, the J call TRBJ2-7; unclear D gene. The CDR3 covers 13 residues. Germline V gene data show CDR1 as SGHNT and CDR2 as YYREEE (reference sequence). Deletions cut 3 bases from V and 0 bases from J, with 7 bases between. The chain's CDR3 is CASSSGSSYEQYF. The CDR3 nucleotides are TGTGCCAGCAGCTCAGGTAGCTCCTACGAGCAGTACTTC.

This chain uses TRBV4-3 with TRBJ2-2, with D hard to call. Trimming left V 0 bases short and J 3 bases short, with 8 bases between. CDR1 is LGHNA, CDR2 YSLEER, per germline. CDR3 length: 15 residues. The CDR3 protein is CASSQDFRDTGELFF. The CDR3, as DNA: TGCGCCAGCAGCCAAGATTTTCGGGACACCGGGGAGCTGTTTTTT.

The genes are TRBV18 and TRBJ2-3; TRBD2 agrees at 10 bases. This CDR3 region has 17 residues. CDR1 and CDR2 (germline): KGHSH, LQKENI. V gave up 3 bases and J gave up 2 bases; unmatched junction bases: 8. The CDR3 DNA sequence: TGTGCCAGCTCACCGCCCCAAGCGGGAGGGTTCACAGATACGCAGTATTTT. Protein: CASSPPQAGGFTDTQYF.

The gene calls are TRBV30 and TRBJ1-3; D is unclear. Germline V gene data show CDR1 as GTSNPN and CDR2 as SVGIG (reference sequence). The CDR3 has 13 residues. Trimming shortened V by 8 bases and J by 2 bases, and 13 bases separated the two germline ends. The CDR3 is CAGQASPGNTIYF. CDR3 nucleotide sequence: TGTGCCGGCCAGGCCTCTCCTGGAAACACCATATATTTT.

V gene TRBV5-6 combines with J gene TRBJ2-1; 11 nucleotides line up with TRBD2. Germline V gives CDR1 SGHDT, CDR2 YYEEEE. The CDR3 has 16 amino acids. With 0 bases clipped from V and 7 bases from J, the junction kept 6 bases outside the gene matches. In DNA form, the CDR3 reads TGTGCCAGCAGCTTGGACACTAGCGGGAGAGTGAATGAGCAGTTCTTC. This gives the protein CASSLDTSGRVNEQFF. Complete variable domain (other parts from reference TRBV5-6 and TRBJ2-1): DAGVTQSPTHLIKTRGQQVTLRCSPKSGHDTVSWYQQALGQGPQFIFQYYEEEERQRGNFPDRFSGHQFPNYSSELNVNALLLGDSALYLCASSLDTSGRVNEQFFGPGTRLTVL.